Below, 16 T cell receptor beta chains from the same sample are listed, as sequenced in a study of early T cells in non-severe SARS-CoV-2 infection. TCRdb re-called the 5' RACE reads through MiXCR, storing one row per CDR3 protein. The sample carries 45,000 to 60,000 distinct CDR3 sequences, 6% to 8.5% recorded once. The sequencing sample was made of whole blood. These receptors were collected from an adult who was a healthcare worker with PCR-confirmed SARS-CoV-2 infection or an uninfected control (not recorded which).

This clonotype was found many times. V and J are TRBV29-1 and TRBJ2-7; possible D gene TRBD1, 5 bases. Germline V gene lookup returns CDR1 SQVTM and CDR2 ANQGSEA. The CDR3 runs to 14 residues. V was cut by 3 bases and J by 5 bases, with 17 bases left in between. This chain's CDR3 is CSVDQGSSTDEQYF. The CDR3 DNA reads as TGCAGCGTTGACCAGGGTTCGAGTACGGACGAGCAGTACTTC.

The rearrangement joins TRBV24-1 to TRBJ2-5; 9 bases align to TRBD2. CDR3 length: 15 amino acids. Unmatched junction bases numbered 2, after V lost 3 bases and J lost 1 base. The germline gives CDR1 KGHDR, CDR2 SFDVKD. The CDR3 sequence: CATSDRTSAQETQYF. Here the CDR3 DNA reads TGTGCCACCAGTGATCGGACTAGCGCCCAAGAGACCCAGTACTTC.

The CDR3 reads CASSLSSGGDTGELFF. CDR3 nucleotide sequence: TGTGCCAGCAGTTTATCATCCGGGGGTGACACCGGGGAGCTGTTTTTT. The chain joins TRBV28 to TRBJ2-2, with D possibly matching TRBD2 (6 bases). CDR1 and CDR2 from the germline V gene are MDHEN and SYDVKM. This CDR3 spans 16 amino acids. With 1 base removed from V and 3 bases from J, the gap between germline ends came to 12 bases.

The V gene is TRBV27, the J gene TRBJ2-3; D possibly uses TRBD1 or TRBD2 (5 bases each). Germline values: CDR1 MNHEY, CDR2 SMNVEV (reference sequence). The CDR3 runs to 14 residues. V was pared by 3 bases and J by 2 bases, with 9 bases between. CDR3 region: CASSLGDPTDTQYF. CDR3 DNA: TGTGCCAGCAGTTTGGGGGACCCCACAGATACGCAGTATTTT.

This clonotype was seen a handful of times. V usage is TRBV28 and J usage is TRBJ2-7, with D unclear. Trimming took 6 bases from V and 5 from J, leaving 11 bases between them. Germline CDR1 MDHEN, CDR2 SYDVKM. The CDR3 has 12 residues. CDR3 DNA: TGTGCCAGCAGCAGCTCTGCGGACGAGCAGTACTTC. This encodes CASSSSADEQYF.

This clonotype has only a few counts. J is TRBJ1-2 and V is TRBV28, with TRBD1 as a possible D gene (6 bases). Trimming removed 2 bases from V and 5 bases from J, with 9 bases in between. There are 13 residues in the CDR3. CDR1 and CDR2 from the germline V gene are MDHEN and SYDVKM. The CDR3 here is CASSLGGQYGYTF. CDR3 DNA: TGTGCCAGCAGTTTAGGGGGGCAGTATGGCTACACCTTC.

The genes are TRBV20-1 and TRBJ2-1; 7 positions agree with TRBD2. Trimming at V came to 3 bases and at J to 3 bases, leaving 5 bases not matched to a gene. There are 14 residues in the CDR3. Germline V gene data show CDR1 as DFQATT and CDR2 as SNEGSKA (reference sequence). The CDR3: CSARVAGYYNEQFF. Written as DNA, the CDR3 is TGCAGTGCTAGGGTAGCGGGCTACTACAATGAGCAGTTCTTC.

This chain uses TRBV20-1 with TRBJ2-5; no reliable D call. The V end lost 7 bases, the J end lost 5 bases, and 11 bases lay between the germline ends. This CDR3 is 11 amino acids long. Germline values: CDR1 DFQATT, CDR2 SNEGSKA (reference sequence). CDR3 sequence reads: CSVRGAETQYF. The CDR3 DNA reads as TGCAGTGTTCGCGGAGCGGAGACCCAGTACTTC.

About this clonotype itself: A junction end diverges from the germline sequence, so it may reflect a read error. The chain is built from TRBV28 and TRBJ2-7; 7 nucleotides line up with TRBD1. The CDR3 sequence is 15 residues long. CDR1 is MDHEN and CDR2 is SYDVKM in the germline V gene. The CDR3 is CVSSPGTAVPYEQYF. The CDR3 DNA sequence: TGTGTCAGCAGCCCCGGGACAGCCGTTCCCTACGAGCAGTACTTC.

This chain joins TRBV12-3 or TRBV12-4 and TRBJ2-3; D not resolved. V was pared by 6 bases and J by 5 bases, with 18 bases between. The CDR3 has 15 amino acids. CDR3 residues: CASRGRARWGDTQYF. The CDR3 DNA sequence: TGTGCCAGCAGAGGCCGGGCCCGATGGGGAGATACGCAGTATTTT.

V gene TRBV20-1 combines with J gene TRBJ2-7; 10 bases are shared with TRBD2. Trimming at V came to 3 bases and at J to 12 bases, leaving 17 bases not matched to a gene. Germline V gene data show CDR1 as DFQATT and CDR2 as SNEGSKA (reference sequence). This CDR3 is built from 15 residues. CDR3 bases: TGCAGTGCTAGCCGGCCCACTAGCGGGGCGGGCGATCCGTACTTC. Protein: CSASRPTSGAGDPYF.

This clonotype was recorded at least ten times. Here the CDR3 DNA reads TGCAGTGCTTCCCCCATAAGGACGACCGGGGAGCTGTTTTTT. This translates into CSASPIRTTGELFF. This chain connects TRBV20-1 to TRBJ2-2; no definite D call. This CDR3 contains 14 residues. Trimming stripped 5 bases from V and 5 bases from J, with 15 bases between. The germline gives CDR1 DFQATT, CDR2 SNEGSKA (reference sequence).

In its sample, this clonotype was seen many times. The chain has TRBV29-1 and TRBJ1-2; D is undetermined. From germline, CDR1 is SQVTM and CDR2 ANQGSEA. CDR3 length: 13 amino acids. This chain's CDR3 is CTSSDGLPGGYTF. The CDR3 region has the DNA TGCACCTCATCTGACGGATTGCCCGGGGGCTACACCTTC.

This clonotype has ten or more counts. This rearrangement joins TRBV5-5 to TRBJ1-1; D is ambiguous. V lost 1 base to trimming and J lost 0 bases, with 16 bases between them. The length of the CDR3 is 17 residues. Germline lookup yields CDR1 SGHKS and CDR2 YYEKEE (reference sequence). CDR3 sequence reads: CASSLSSGVYMNTEAFF. The CDR3 DNA is TGTGCCAGCAGCTTGTCTTCAGGTGTCTACATGAACACTGAAGCTTTCTTT. The variable domain in full, with the rest retrieved from reference TRBV5-5 and TRBJ1-1, is DAGVTQSPTHLIKTRGQQVTLRCSPISGHKSVSWYQQVLGQGPQFIFQYYEKEERGRGNFPDRFSARQFPNYSSELNVNALLLGDSALYLCASSLSSGVYMNTEAFFGQGTRLTVV.

This clonotype has ten or more counts. The chain recombines TRBV7-2 with TRBJ2-1; possibly TRBD1 or TRBD2 for D (5 bases each). Per germline, CDR1 SGHTA and CDR2 FQGNSA. Trimming took 0 bases from V and 7 from J, leaving 19 bases between them. The CDR3 consists of 17 residues. The CDR3 DNA sequence: TGTGCCAGCAGCTTAGCGAGTGACGGGGCCCGCGGGAATGAGCAGTTCTTC. This sequence encodes CASSLASDGARGNEQFF.

The V gene is TRBV24-1, the J gene TRBJ2-1; 11 bases are shared with TRBD1. V trimming: 9 bases; J trimming: 8 bases; junction bases outside the gene matches: 11. Germline V CDR1 and CDR2: KGHDR, SFDVKD. CDR3 size: 15 residues. CDR3 in DNA: TGTGCCACCTCTGGGACAGGGGGAAAAGGGTATGAGCAGTTCTTC. It encodes CATSGTGGKGYEQFF.